Listed here are 29 T cell receptor beta chains from one sample, sequenced in a study of regulatory T cells in long-lasting Graves disease. The authors built TCR beta libraries using iRepertoire HTBI primers and Arm-PCR of CDR3 regions. TCRdb recomputed calls from the multiplex PCR reads with MiXCR, one row per CDR3 protein. The sample has 500,000 or so distinct CDR3 sequences, about 16% seen once. Time point specified: newly diagnosed GD, antithyroid drugs for less than 3 months. Isolated PBMC RNA provided the starting material for the TCR library. A further study also used this sample, focusing on T cells in Graves' hyperthyroidism and ophthalmopathy.

Sequencing was performed on peripheral blood mononuclear cells (PBMCs), taken at new diagnosis, from a patient treated with antithyroid drugs. Receptor source: a man aged 35 to 55 with Graves disease.

Ten or more counts support this clonotype. The chain links TRBV24-1 to TRBJ2-3; unclear D gene. The V gene lost 0 bases and the J gene lost 5 bases, with 5 bases spanning the gap. CDR1 is KGHDR and CDR2 is SFDVKD in the germline V gene. The CDR3 covers 13 residues. DNA for the CDR3: TGTGCCACCAGTGATTTGCAGAAAGATACGCAGTATTTT. Protein: CATSDLQKDTQYF.

This clonotype was counted at least ten times. The chain links TRBV2 to TRBJ2-4, with D possibly matching TRBD1 (6 bases). Trimming cost V 0 bases and J 16 bases, with 16 bases left between them. The CDR3 loop spans 13 amino acids. Germline V gene data show CDR1 as SNHLY and CDR2 as FYNNEI. CDR3 residues: CASSEATGQFSYF. CDR3 DNA: TGTGCCAGCAGTGAAGCGACTGGACAGTTCTCCTACTTC.

Here the CDR3 reads CASSANRGRAPYEQYF. CDR3 in DNA: TGTGCCAGCAGCGCAAACCGGGGCAGAGCTCCCTACGAGCAGTACTTC. The chain carries TRBV9 and TRBJ2-7; possibly TRBD1 or TRBD2 for D (5 bases each). Germline V gene lookup returns CDR1 SGDLS and CDR2 YYNGEE. V was clipped by 3 bases and J by 2 bases, with 18 bases between them. The CDR3 consists of 16 residues. Full variable domain (remainder filled in from reference TRBV9 and TRBJ2-7): DSGVTQTPKHLITATGQRVTLRCSPRSGDLSVYWYQQSLDQGLQFLIQYYNGEERAKGNILERFSAQQFPDLHSELNLSSLELGDSALYFCASSANRGRAPYEQYFGPGTRLTVT.

CDR3 sequence reads: CASSFGTRVGEQYF. The DNA of the CDR3 is TGTGCCAGCAGTTTCGGGACCCGAGTCGGGGAGCAGTACTTC. This chain uses TRBV12-3 or TRBV12-4 with TRBJ2-7; D tentatively reads TRBD1 or TRBD2 (5 bases each). The CDR3 length is 14 residues. Trimming cost V 3 bases and J 7 bases, with 16 bases left between them.

This clonotype was detected only a few times. The V call is TRBV5-4, the J call TRBJ2-7, with TRBD1 matching over 7 bases. The V gene's germline CDR1 is SGHNT and CDR2 YYREEE (reference sequence). Trimming removed 2 bases from V and 4 bases from J; junction bases left unmatched: 9. The CDR3 is 15 amino acids. As DNA, the CDR3 is TGTGCCAGCAGCTTCTGGACAGGTCAGCCTTACGAGCAGTACTTC. This encodes CASSFWTGQPYEQYF. Full variable domain (rest looked up from reference TRBV5-4 and TRBJ2-7): ETGVTQSPTHLIKTRGQQVTLRCSSQSGHNTVSWYQQALGQGPQFIFQYYREEENGRGNFPPRFSGLQFPNYSSELNVNALELDDSALYLCASSFWTGQPYEQYFGPGTRLTVT.

This clonotype was found many times. The chain recombines TRBV29-1 with TRBJ1-1; D perhaps matches TRBD1 (5 bases). Trimming left V 5 bases short and J 7 bases short, with 11 bases between. The CDR3 runs 11 residues. Germline V lookup: CDR1 SQVTM, CDR2 ANQGSEA. The CDR3 DNA is TGCAGCGTTAAACTCGACAGTGAAGCTTTCTTT. It yields the protein CSVKLDSEAFF.

This clonotype was seen at least ten times. This chain connects TRBV28 to TRBJ1-3, with 11 bases identical to TRBD1. Trimming took 4 bases from V and 1 from J; bases not matched to a gene: 6. The CDR3 runs 17 residues. Germline CDR1 and CDR2: MDHEN and SYDVKM. This chain's CDR3 is CASSSTGQGASGNTIYF. The DNA for the CDR3 is TGTGCCAGCAGTTCCACTGGACAGGGGGCATCTGGAAACACCATATATTTT.

This sequence joins TRBV28 and TRBJ1-5; 8 bases map to TRBD1. The trim removed 7 bases at V and 0 bases at J, leaving 5 bases unmatched. In germline, CDR1 is MDHEN, CDR2 SYDVKM. The CDR3 length is 15 residues. The CDR3 reads CASIKQGDSNQPQHF. The CDR3 region has the DNA TGTGCCAGCATCAAACAGGGGGATAGCAATCAGCCCCAGCATTTT.

This clonotype was counted only a few times. As DNA, the CDR3 is TGTGCCAGCAGCTTAGGTTTTTCCAGGCAACTCTACAATGAGCAGTTCTTC. As protein: CASSLGFSRQLYNEQFF. The chain couples TRBV7-2 to TRBJ2-1; unclear D gene. CDR1 and CDR2 from the germline V gene are SGHTA and FQGNSA. Between the trimmed V and J ends, which lost 1 base and 3 bases, there was a span of 16 bases. This CDR3 has 17 residues. The variable domain in full, with the rest retrieved from reference TRBV7-2 and TRBJ2-1, is GAGVSQSPSNKVTEKGKDVELRCDPISGHTALYWYRQSLGQGLEFLIYFQGNSAPDKSGLPSDRFSAERTGGSVSTLTIQRTQQEDSAVYLCASSLGFSRQLYNEQFFGPGTRLTVL.

The V and J genes are TRBV5-4 and TRBJ2-4; TRBD1 agrees at 12 bases. This CDR3 is built from 14 residues. V gave up 1 base and J gave up 8 bases; unmatched junction bases: 1. The germline V gene encodes CDR1 SGHNT and CDR2 YYREEE (reference sequence). The CDR3 DNA follows: TGTGCCAGCAGCTTGCGGGACAGGGGGCACATTCAGTACTTC. This codes for CASSLRDRGHIQYF.

This clonotype was recorded many times. This chain connects TRBV5-1 to TRBJ1-1; D is ambiguous. CDR3 size: 14 residues. V was shortened by 0 bases and J by 1 base, with 7 bases between the two germline ends. Germline assignment: CDR1 SGHRS and CDR2 YFSETQ. CDR3 DNA: TGCGCCAGCAGCTTGGCTCTTAGGAACACTGAAGCTTTCTTT. It translates to CASSLALRNTEAFF.

Notes on this clonotype: A much larger clonotype is one base distant, so this may be a read error. The rearrangement links TRBV10-3 to TRBJ2-1, with D perhaps being TRBD1 or TRBD2 (6 bases each). This CDR3 comprises 14 residues. Trimming removed 9 bases at V and 10 bases at J, with 22 bases between. Germline assignment: CDR1 ENHRY and CDR2 SYGVKD. The CDR3 nucleotides read TGTGCCATTAGAGGGGGGCAAGGACCCTACGAGCAGTTCTTC. This translates into CAIRGGQGPYEQFF.

Only a few counts were recorded for this clonotype. The gene calls are TRBV4-2 and TRBJ2-1; the D gene is possibly TRBD2 (5 bases). Trimming stripped 6 bases from V and 5 bases from J, with 17 bases between. Germline CDR1 reads LGHNA; CDR2 reads YNFKEQ. The CDR3 consists of 15 residues. The CDR3 DNA reads TGTGCCAGCAGTCGAGAAATGGACTCTAACAATGAGCAGTTCTTC. Translation gives CASSREMDSNNEQFF.

The sample holds many counts of this clonotype. This chain links TRBV11-2 with TRBJ2-3, with 8 bases lining up with TRBD2. From germline, CDR1 is SGHAT and CDR2 FQNNGV. The CDR3 covers 14 residues. V shed 4 bases and J 3 bases; nucleotides not matched to a gene: 3. In DNA form, the CDR3 reads TGTGCCAGCAGCTGGACTAGCTTTACAGATACGCAGTATTTT. Translation: CASSWTSFTDTQYF.

This clonotype has only a few counts. The chain carries TRBV12-3 or TRBV12-4 and TRBJ1-3; D unclear. There are 13 residues in the CDR3. V dropped 7 bases and J dropped 2 bases, with 9 bases sitting between them. Here the CDR3 DNA reads TGTGCCAGCACACCAACCACTGGAAACACCATATATTTT. Protein product: CASTPTTGNTIYF.

This clonotype was counted many times. V gene TRBV12-5 combines with J gene TRBJ2-1, with D possibly matching TRBD2 (7 bases). With 2 bases removed from V and 5 bases from J, the gap between germline ends came to 16 bases. The CDR3 is 16 amino acids. Germline V gene sequence: CDR1 LGHNT, CDR2 FRNRAP. CDR3 in amino acids: CASGLPRGGGNNEQFF. CDR3 in DNA: TGTGCTAGTGGTTTGCCACGAGGGGGGGGGAACAATGAGCAGTTCTTC.

The chain is built from TRBV30 and TRBJ2-6; 10 bases agree with TRBD1. Trimming took 8 bases from V and 4 from J; bases not matched to a gene: 11. There are 16 residues in the CDR3. Per germline, CDR1 GTSNPN and CDR2 SVGIG (reference sequence). CDR3 coding DNA: TGTGCCCGACTTTCCGGGACAGGGGCCGGGGCCAACGTCCTGACTTTC. Its protein product is CARLSGTGAGANVLTF.

This clonotype appeared many times. CDR3 DNA sequence: TGTGCCAGCAGCCAAGGTCCGGGAAGATTCTATGGCTACACCTTC. This encodes CASSQGPGRFYGYTF. The chain combines TRBV14 with TRBJ1-2; D gene ambiguous. The CDR3 has 15 residues. Germline CDR1 SGHDN, CDR2 FVKESK. V lost 1 base to trimming and J lost 4 bases, with 13 bases between them. The complete variable domain, with remaining parts taken from reference TRBV14 and TRBJ1-2, reads EAGVTQFPSHSVIEKGQTVTLRCDPISGHDNLYWYRRVMGKEIKFLLHFVKESKQDESGMPNNRFLAERTGGTYSTLKVQPAELEDSGVYFCASSQGPGRFYGYTFGSGTRLTVV.

This clonotype was seen repeatedly, ten times or more. The J gene is TRBJ2-1, the V gene TRBV7-9, with D possibly matching TRBD1 (5 bases). This CDR3 region has 14 residues. V shed 0 bases and J shed 8 bases, with 11 bases lying between them. CDR1 SEHNR and CDR2 FQNEAQ come from the germline V gene (reference sequence). The CDR3 region is CASSLASRADEQFF. DNA for the CDR3: TGTGCCAGCAGCTTAGCGTCCAGGGCAGATGAGCAGTTCTTC.

This clonotype was seen ten or more times. V is TRBV7-9 and J is TRBJ1-6, with 11 bases aligning to TRBD1. V lost 5 bases, J lost 10 bases, and 13 bases stayed unmatched. This CDR3 is built from 17 residues. CDR1 and CDR2 from the germline V gene are SEHNR and FQNEAQ (reference sequence). CDR3 protein: CASSEHEWTGGRSPLHF. In DNA form, the CDR3 reads TGTGCCAGCAGCGAACACGAATGGACAGGGGGCCGATCACCCCTCCACTTT.

This chain links TRBV15 with TRBJ1-1; no definite D call. V lost 3 bases, J lost 4 bases, and 18 bases lay in between. Looked up from germline, CDR1 is LNHNV and CDR2 is YYDKDF (reference sequence). CDR3 length: 16 residues. Here the CDR3 DNA reads TGTGCCACCAGCAGCGAAGGTCAAGGAAGGACCACTGAAGCTTTCTTT. As protein: CATSSEGQGRTTEAFF.

This chain uses TRBV18 with TRBJ2-5; weak D call: TRBD1 (5 bases). In germline, CDR1 is KGHSH, CDR2 LQKENI. The CDR3 covers 20 residues. V lost 5 bases and J lost 2, with 30 bases in between. The chain's CDR3 is CASSSFGQPGKKYSQETQYF. DNA for the CDR3: TGTGCCAGCTCATCATTTGGCCAGCCAGGGAAGAAGTACTCTCAAGAGACCCAGTACTTC.

This clonotype was seen a handful of times. V is TRBV5-6 and J is TRBJ2-1; 9 nucleotides match TRBD2. The germline CDR1 and CDR2 sequences are SGHDT and YYEEEE. V gave up 4 bases and J gave up 0 bases; unmatched junction bases: 5. The CDR3 is made up of 16 amino acids. The CDR3 region is CASSSTSGYSYNEQFF. In DNA, the CDR3 is TGTGCCAGCAGCAGTACTAGCGGGTACTCCTACAATGAGCAGTTCTTC.

This clonotype was detected many times. V is TRBV13 and J is TRBJ2-3, with a tentative D call TRBD2 (5 bases). The V end lost 6 bases, the J end lost 1 base, and 11 bases lay between the germline ends. The CDR3 spans 14 residues. CDR1 is PRHDT, CDR2 FYEKMQ, per germline (reference sequence). CDR3 sequence: CASRALAGTDTQYF. CDR3 coding DNA: TGTGCCAGCAGAGCGCTAGCCGGCACAGATACGCAGTATTTT.

This clonotype has a handful of counts. The V call is TRBV7-9, the J call TRBJ1-4, with 7 bases lining up with TRBD1. CDR1 and CDR2 from the germline V gene are SEHNR and FQNEAQ (reference sequence). Germline trimming cut 4 bases from V and 3 bases from J; bases unmatched to any gene: 5. The CDR3 loop spans 15 amino acids. The CDR3 spells CASSSGQAPNEKLFF. CDR3 sequence (DNA): TGTGCCAGCAGCTCAGGACAGGCTCCTAATGAAAAACTGTTTTTT.

This clonotype has a count of ten or more. CDR3 DNA: TGTGCCAGCAGTGAAGAAGGGGGGCTTAATCAGCCCCAGCATTTT. Encoded protein: CASSEEGGLNQPQHF. The V and J genes are TRBV6-1 and TRBJ1-5; D is possibly TRBD1 (6 bases). Germline-derived CDR1 and CDR2 are MNHNS and SASEGT. V was clipped by 1 base and J by 4 bases, with 11 bases between them. This CDR3 comprises 15 residues.

This clonotype showed up just a few times. The chain uses TRBV6-1 and TRBJ2-2; D gene unclear. Germline CDR1 is MNHNS and CDR2 is SASEGT. There are 12 residues in the CDR3. Between the trimmed V and J ends, which lost 3 bases and 5 bases, there was a span of 4 bases. As DNA, the CDR3 is TGTGCCAGCAGTGAGCCTACCGGGGAGCTGTTTTTT. Protein: CASSEPTGELFF.

This clonotype was observed a few times. V usage is TRBV27 and J usage is TRBJ2-3; possibly TRBD1 or TRBD2 for D (5 bases each). V lost 4 bases and J 7 bases, leaving 21 bases between the germline ends. CDR1 and CDR2 (germline): MNHEY, SMNVEV (reference sequence). The length of the CDR3 is 16 residues. The CDR3 nucleotides read TGTGCCAGCAGTTATGGGGTCGGGACCCGCGTTTATACGCAGTATTTT. It is translated as CASSYGVGTRVYTQYF.

This clonotype was recorded many times. The genes are TRBV28 and TRBJ2-3; 8 bases map to TRBD1. This CDR3 spans 16 amino acids. CDR1 is MDHEN, CDR2 SYDVKM, per germline. Trimming removed 2 bases from V and 4 bases from J; junction bases left unmatched: 8. The CDR3 here is CASSLARTGSPDTQYF. For the CDR3, the DNA is TGTGCCAGCAGTTTAGCCCGGACAGGGAGCCCAGATACGCAGTATTTT.